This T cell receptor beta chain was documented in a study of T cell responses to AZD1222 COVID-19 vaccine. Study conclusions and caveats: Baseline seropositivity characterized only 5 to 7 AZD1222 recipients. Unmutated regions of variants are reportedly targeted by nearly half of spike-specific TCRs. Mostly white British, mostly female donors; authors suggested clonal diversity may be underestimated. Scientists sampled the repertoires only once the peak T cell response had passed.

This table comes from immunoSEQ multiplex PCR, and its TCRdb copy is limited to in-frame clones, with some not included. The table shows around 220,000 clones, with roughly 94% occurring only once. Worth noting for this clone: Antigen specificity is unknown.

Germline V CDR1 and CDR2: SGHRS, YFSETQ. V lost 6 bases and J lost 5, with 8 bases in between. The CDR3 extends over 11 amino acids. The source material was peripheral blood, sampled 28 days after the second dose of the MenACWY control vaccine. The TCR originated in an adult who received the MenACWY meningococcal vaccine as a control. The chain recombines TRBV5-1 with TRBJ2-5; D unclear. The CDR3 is CASKWAETQYF. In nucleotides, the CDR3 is TGCGCCAGCAAATGGGCGGAGACCCAGTACTTC.